This TCR beta chain was captured in a study of T cell responses to AZD1222 COVID-19 vaccine. Repertoires were generated with immunoSEQ multiplex PCR, while TCRdb's copy carries only in-frame clones and drops some. The table shows roughly 160,000 clones, with about 89% occurring only once. Details on this clone: The antigen remains unidentified.

Overall study findings and caveats: Baseline serostatus was positive in only six AZD1222 recipients. Unmutated variant regions are reportedly the target of nearly half of TCRs that are spike-specific. Repertoires in all cases were sampled only once the peak T cell response had passed.

The V gene's germline CDR1 is MDHEN and CDR2 SYDVKM. This CDR3 has 15 amino acids. J was trimmed by 6 bases and V by 5 bases; bases with no gene match: 11. The chain has TRBV28 and TRBJ1-1; 8 nucleotides agree with TRBD1. This TCR came from an adult in good health. Sequences were derived from peripheral blood, sampled on day 0 of AZD1222 vaccination. The DNA of the CDR3 is TGTGCCAGCAGTACCCCAGGGGGCATTCTTTCTGAAGCTTTCTTT. This translates into CASSTPGGILSEAFF.